These 22 T cell receptor beta chains share one sample of origin, sequenced in a study of blood T cell repertoires in COVID-19. Method: immunoSEQ multiplex PCR; TCRdb's copy keeps in-frame clones and lacks some. Of some 200,000 clones in the sample, 80% to 85% were seen once. Input material: peripheral blood. These receptors all stem from a human donor with acute or convalescent COVID-19. The donor label of this sample is uncertain.

This clone was seen repeatedly, ten times or more. The chain links TRBV12-3 or TRBV12-4 to TRBJ2-5; D may be TRBD1 (6 bases). The length of the CDR3 is 13 residues. The V end was cut by 5 bases, the J end by 5 bases, with 12 bases between. The CDR3 loop reads CASSQQGWETQYF. DNA for the CDR3: TGTGCCAGCAGTCAACAGGGTTGGGAGACCCAGTACTTC.

This clone appeared once. J is TRBJ2-7 and V is TRBV30, with a weak D call TRBD2 (5 bases). This CDR3 region has 15 residues. The ends were cut back, 6 bases at V and 5 bases at J, with 23 bases in the middle. Germline V gene lookup returns CDR1 GTSNPN and CDR2 SVGIG (reference sequence). Here the CDR3 DNA reads TGTGCCTGTAAGAGTCCCCCCGGACTGACCCACGAGCAGTACTTC. It is translated as CACKSPPGLTHEQYF.

This rearrangement joins TRBV5-1 to TRBJ1-2; TRBD1 might be the D (6 bases). This CDR3 has 15 amino acids. Trimming left V 2 bases short and J 3 bases short, with 14 bases between. Germline CDR1 reads SGHRS; CDR2 reads YFSETQ. The CDR3 reads CASSFPQAGDYGYTF. CDR3 sequence (DNA): TGCGCCAGCAGCTTTCCCCAGGCAGGGGACTATGGCTACACCTTC.

The chain is built from TRBV5-4 and TRBJ2-7, with 10 positions matching TRBD2. The V segment lost 7 bases and the J segment 5 bases; nucleotides outside the gene matches: 9. CDR3 size: 14 residues. From germline, CDR1 is SGHNT and CDR2 YYREEE (reference sequence). In DNA form, the CDR3 reads TGTGCCAGCGGTTATTATAGCGGGGGGCACGAGCAGTACTTC. Its protein is CASGYYSGGHEQYF. The complete variable domain, with remaining parts taken from reference TRBV5-4 and TRBJ2-7, reads ETGVTQSPTHLIKTRGQQVTLRCSSQSGHNTVSWYQQALGQGPQFIFQYYREEENGRGNFPPRFSGLQFPNYSSELNVNALELDDSALYLCASGYYSGGHEQYFGPGTRLTVT.

The chain joins TRBV7-9 to TRBJ1-6; no reliable D call. Looked up from germline, CDR1 is SEHNR and CDR2 is FQNEAQ (reference sequence). The CDR3 sequence is 15 residues long. Trimming took 2 bases from V and 7 from J, leaving 12 bases between them. The CDR3 protein is CASSLQRTTNSPLHF. For the CDR3, the DNA is TGTGCCAGCAGCTTACAACGCACAACCAATTCACCCCTCCACTTT.

This clone was observed once. The chain combines TRBV29-1 with TRBJ2-7; D gene uncertain. The CDR3 totals 14 residues. Looked up from germline, CDR1 is SQVTM and CDR2 is ANQGSEA. The ends were cut back, 4 bases at V and 0 bases at J, with 13 bases in the middle. The CDR3 nucleotides read TGCAGCGTTGTGCCAGCGAGGAGCTCCTACGAGCAGTACTTC. Protein: CSVVPARSSYEQYF.

The chain combines TRBV7-9 with TRBJ1-5; D not resolved. CDR3 length equals 16 residues. CDR1 and CDR2 from the germline V gene are SEHNR and FQNEAQ (reference sequence). Trimming stripped 2 bases from V and 0 bases from J, with 11 bases between. CDR3 protein: CASSLYGGGSNQPQHF. CDR3 nucleotide sequence: TGTGCCAGCAGCTTATATGGAGGAGGTAGCAATCAGCCCCAGCATTTT.

The rearrangement uses TRBV4-1 and TRBJ1-2; D is uncertain. Trimming removed 2 bases at V and 3 bases at J, with 7 bases between. The CDR3 runs to 13 residues. CDR1 and CDR2 from the germline V gene are MGHRA and YSYEKL. The CDR3 region has the DNA TGCGCCAGCAGCCAACGGGTCTACTATGGCTACACCTTC. Translating it yields CASSQRVYYGYTF.

The gene calls are TRBV5-1 and TRBJ1-1; D may be TRBD1 (5 bases). Germline assignment: CDR1 SGHRS and CDR2 YFSETQ. This CDR3 spans 15 amino acids. The V end lost 3 bases, the J end lost 1 base, and 13 bases lay between the germline ends. CDR3 DNA: TGCGCCAGCAGCTCGTCGGGGGACCCGAACACTGAAGCTTTCTTT. It translates to CASSSSGDPNTEAFF. Together with reference TRBV5-1 and TRBJ1-1, the CDR3 gives the full variable domain: KAGVTQTPRYLIKTRGQQVTLSCSPISGHRSVSWYQQTPGQGLQFLFEYFSETQRNKGNFPGRFSGRQFSNSRSEMNVSTLELGDSALYLCASSSSGDPNTEAFFGQGTRLTVV.

The rearrangement joins TRBV18 to TRBJ1-3; D might be TRBD1 (5 bases). The CDR3 has 15 residues. V was trimmed by 6 bases and J by 3 bases, leaving 15 bases between them. CDR1 is KGHSH and CDR2 is LQKENI in the germline V gene. The CDR3 here is CASSPDIAIGNTIYF. The CDR3 region has the DNA TGTGCCAGCTCCCCGGACATAGCTATTGGAAACACCATATATTTT. Complete variable domain (other parts from reference TRBV18 and TRBJ1-3): NAGVMQNPRHLVRRRGQEARLRCSPMKGHSHVYWYRQLPEEGLKFMVYLQKENIIDESGMPKERFSAEFPKEGPSILRIQQVVRGDSAAYFCASSPDIAIGNTIYFGEGSWLTVV.

The chain joins TRBV23-1 to TRBJ1-2; D ambiguous. TRBV23-1 belongs to the ORF category, with a function that is uncertain. V shed 9 bases and J shed 5 bases, with 16 bases lying between them. CDR3 length: 13 amino acids. The DNA for the CDR3 is TGCGCCAGATGGCCGAGGGTCGATTATGGCTACACCTTC. Amino acid sequence: CARWPRVDYGYTF.

This clone occurred many times. The rearrangement uses TRBV4-2 and TRBJ2-1; 8 bases line up with TRBD2. Germline V lookup: CDR1 LGHNA, CDR2 YNFKEQ. Trimming took 5 bases from V and 6 from J; bases not matched to a gene: 15. This CDR3 spans 17 amino acids. Written as DNA, the CDR3 is TGTGCCAGCAGCACCAAACCCAGCGGGGGCCCCACCAATGAGCAGTTCTTC. This encodes CASSTKPSGGPTNEQFF.

This clone occurred once. The V and J genes are TRBV6-5 and TRBJ1-2, with TRBD1 matching over 9 bases. There are 15 residues in the CDR3. The V segment lost 6 bases and the J segment 1 base; nucleotides outside the gene matches: 6. Looked up from germline, CDR1 is MNHEY and CDR2 is SVGAGI. CDR3 in DNA: TGTGCCAGCAGGCCCGGGACAGGGAATAACTATGGCTACACCTTC. Protein: CASRPGTGNNYGYTF.

This rearrangement joins TRBV4-1 to TRBJ2-1; 10 bases match TRBD2. Unmatched junction bases numbered 6, after V lost 0 bases and J lost 7 bases. Germline CDR1 MGHRA, CDR2 YSYEKL. CDR3 length equals 16 residues. DNA for the CDR3: TGCGCCAGCAGCCAAGAGCCAGCGGGGGGGCCGAATGAGCAGTTCTTC. Encoded protein: CASSQEPAGGPNEQFF.

CDR3 region: CASSLGTSGIREQFF. The CDR3 DNA sequence: TGTGCCAGCAGTTTAGGGACTAGCGGGATAAGGGAGCAGTTCTTC. The chain combines TRBV28 with TRBJ2-1, with 13 bases lining up with TRBD2. There are 15 residues in the CDR3. Per germline, CDR1 MDHEN and CDR2 SYDVKM. The V gene end was trimmed by 2 bases and the J gene end by 10 bases; junction bases not matched to a gene: 5. Full variable domain (outside the CDR3, taken from reference TRBV28 and TRBJ2-1): DVKVTQSSRYLVKRTGEKVFLECVQDMDHENMFWYRQDPGLGLRLIYFSYDVKMKEKGDIPEGYSVSREKKERFSLILESASTNQTSMYLCASSLGTSGIREQFFGPGTRLTVL.

The chain carries TRBV30 and TRBJ1-1; maybe TRBD1 (5 bases). V lost 1 base and J lost 1, with 10 bases in between. CDR3 length equals 14 residues. CDR1 is GTSNPN and CDR2 is SVGIG in the germline V gene (reference sequence). CDR3 nucleotides: TGTGCCTGGAGTGCCGGACACCAGAACACTGAAGCTTTCTTT. Amino acids: CAWSAGHQNTEAFF.

This chain joins TRBV10-1 and TRBJ2-1, with 11 positions matching TRBD2. J was trimmed by 9 bases and V by 5 bases; bases with no gene match: 9. The CDR3 totals 15 residues. The germline V gene has CDR1 WNHNN and CDR2 SYGVQD (reference sequence). The CDR3 sequence: CASSLAGGKSGEQFF. The CDR3 nucleotides are TGCGCCAGCAGTCTAGCGGGGGGAAAGTCGGGTGAGCAGTTCTTC.

The chain carries TRBV28 and TRBJ1-4, with 9 bases identical to TRBD1. V lost 3 bases, J lost 8 bases, and 10 bases stayed unmatched. CDR3 length equals 16 residues. Germline-derived CDR1 and CDR2 are MDHEN and SYDVKM. CDR3 nucleotide sequence: TGTGCCAGCAGTTTCGTGGACAGGGGATCGAACGAAAAACTGTTTTTT. The encoded protein is CASSFVDRGSNEKLFF.

This clone was seen more than once but under ten times. The chain employs TRBV4-2 and TRBJ1-6; unclear D gene. V lost 0 bases, J lost 9 bases, and 21 bases lay in between. The CDR3 sequence is 18 residues long. From germline, CDR1 is LGHNA and CDR2 YNFKEQ. The DNA for the CDR3 is TGTGCCAGCAGCCAAGACCCCCCGACATTAGGGCGGGGTTCACCCCTCCACTTT. This gives the protein CASSQDPPTLGRGSPLHF.

The table lists this clone with a count of one. V usage is TRBV5-1 and J usage is TRBJ2-3, with 9 bases fitting TRBD2. Germline V lookup: CDR1 SGHRS, CDR2 YFSETQ. V shed 0 bases and J 3 bases; nucleotides not matched to a gene: 5. CDR3 length: 16 amino acids. The CDR3 DNA is TGCGCCAGCAGCTTGGATGGTAGCGGGGGAACAGATACGCAGTATTTT. Translated, it gives CASSLDGSGGTDTQYF.

V and J are TRBV6-1 and TRBJ2-7, with a weak D call TRBD2 (5 bases). V was cut by 1 base and J by 2 bases, with 12 bases left in between. The CDR3 has 15 amino acids. Germline V gene lookup returns CDR1 MNHNS and CDR2 SASEGT. In DNA form, the CDR3 reads TGTGCCAGCAGTGAAGAGGTTAAGCGGACCTACGAGCAGTACTTC. This codes for CASSEEVKRTYEQYF.

The CDR3 DNA reads TGTGCCAGCAGCTTGCGTGACTCGCGCACAGATACGCAGTATTTT. Its protein product is CASSLRDSRTDTQYF. The chain joins TRBV5-4 to TRBJ2-3; D gene unclear. Germline CDR1 and CDR2: SGHNT and YYREEE (reference sequence). V gave up 1 base and J gave up 1 base, with 10 bases separating them. The CDR3 sequence is 15 residues long.